This record concerns one TCR beta chain sequence. Antigen unknown. The CDR3 is made up of 15 amino acids. The J segment lost 2 bases and the V segment lost 6 bases, leaving 6 bases of the junction unmatched. CDR1 is MNHNS, CDR2 SASEGT, per germline. Genomic DNA provided the template from which TCR beta VDJ and CDR3 profiles were obtained. TCRdb called the reads again in MiXCR, with one record for every CDR3 protein. Of around 500,000 distinct CDR3 sequences in the sample, approximately 33% were seen once. This sample was taken from a study of CD8+CD57+ T cells in acquired aplastic anemia. Study overall: On average, sorted CD4+ and CD8+ cells gave 3.2 ug of DNA. Study observations and caveats: With respect to CD8+ Simpson's diversity, patients and controls did not differ significantly. Overlapping CD8+ CDR3 repertoires of patients and controls contained under 35 shared sequences.

Patients chosen for sequencing had CD8+CD57+ cells that had expanded, as shown by flow cytometry. Acquired aplastic anemia of severe grade affected all patients. The genes are TRBV6-1 and TRBJ2-7; 11 bases are shared with TRBD2. The sequenced sample consisted of sorted CD4+, CD8+, or CD8+CD57+ T cells (not recorded which) from PBMCs. The clonotype originates from a human donor with aplastic anemia. Here the CDR3 reads CASSPGTSGTYEQYF. The CDR3 nucleotides read TGTGCCAGCAGCCCCGGGACTAGCGGAACCTACGAGCAGTACTTC.